Listed below are T cell receptor beta chains from one sample, sequenced in a study of control samples from healthy donors and cancer patients. Produced via immunoSEQ multiplex PCR; TCRdb's table is partial and in-frame only. The data show over 75,000 clones, around 80% seen once. The sample comprised blood. These receptors were obtained from a man in his sixties in good health. Each CDR3 is given with its conserved first and last residue. The order of the fields is CDR3 protein, CDR3 DNA, V gene, D gene, clone size, J gene. The D gene is left open where the match is weak. Rows give clone size only sometimes, using once, few, many, or a class for an expanded clone.

CDR3aa: CATSGPGRDSGEQYF; CDR3nt: TGTGCCACCAGCGGACCGGGGCGGGACTCGGGGGAGCAGTACTTC; v_gene: TRBV24-1; d_gene: NA; abundance: NA; j_gene: TRBJ2-7
CDR3aa: CASSLEAEGYTF; CDR3nt: TGTGCCAGCAGCTTAGAGGCGGAGGGCTACACCTTC; v_gene: TRBV7-9; d_gene: NA; abundance: once; j_gene: TRBJ1-2
CDR3aa: CASSSQITDTQYF; CDR3nt: TGTGCCAGCAGCTCCCAAATCACAGATACGCAGTATTTT; v_gene: TRBV11-2; d_gene: NA; abundance: NA; j_gene: TRBJ2-3
CDR3aa: CASTDTKNIQYF; CDR3nt: TGTGCCAGCACGGATACCAAAAACATTCAGTACTTC; v_gene: TRBV6-5; d_gene: NA; abundance: NA; j_gene: TRBJ2-4
CDR3aa: CASKSTGQGRETQYF; CDR3nt: TGTGCCAGCAAATCAACGGGACAGGGACGGGAGACCCAGTACTTC; v_gene: TRBV6-5; d_gene: TRBD1; abundance: few; j_gene: TRBJ2-5
CDR3aa: CSVSDGSGNTIYF; CDR3nt: TGCAGCGTTAGCGACGGCTCTGGAAACACCATATATTTT; v_gene: TRBV29-1; d_gene: NA; abundance: NA; j_gene: TRBJ1-3
CDR3aa: CASSDTTENTEAFF; CDR3nt: TGTGCCAGCAGTGATACTACAGAGAACACTGAAGCTTTCTTT; v_gene: TRBV6-4; d_gene: NA; abundance: NA; j_gene: TRBJ1-1
CDR3aa: CASSVRDRGPELAKNIQYF; CDR3nt: TGTGCCAGCAGCGTAAGGGACAGGGGGCCTGAACTAGCCAAAAACATTCAGTACTTC; v_gene: TRBV11-2; d_gene: TRBD1; abundance: NA; j_gene: TRBJ2-4
CDR3aa: CASSLSGGHYGYTF; CDR3nt: TGTGCCAGCAGCTTATCCGGGGGGCACTATGGCTACACCTTC; v_gene: TRBV7-8; d_gene: NA; abundance: NA; j_gene: TRBJ1-2
CDR3aa: CASSPPLLRGDTQYF; CDR3nt: TGTGCCAGCTCACCACCGCTTCTCCGGGGAGATACGCAGTATTTT; v_gene: TRBV18; d_gene: NA; abundance: NA; j_gene: TRBJ2-3
CDR3aa: CASSPHRASSGNTIYF; CDR3nt: TGTGCCAGCAGCCCCCACCGGGCGAGCTCTGGAAACACCATATATTTT; v_gene: TRBV7-9; d_gene: NA; abundance: once; j_gene: TRBJ1-3
CDR3aa: CASSVTGANQPQHF; CDR3nt: TGTGCCAGCAGCGTGACAGGAGCCAATCAGCCCCAGCATTTT; v_gene: TRBV6-5; d_gene: NA; abundance: NA; j_gene: TRBJ1-5
CDR3aa: CATSRVLGSDEQYF; CDR3nt: TGTGCCACCAGCAGAGTTCTGGGCTCGGACGAGCAGTACTTC; v_gene: TRBV15; d_gene: NA; abundance: NA; j_gene: TRBJ2-7
CDR3aa: CASSSQAGGPGEQFF; CDR3nt: TGTGCCAGCAGCTCGCAAGCGGGGGGGCCAGGTGAGCAGTTCTTC; v_gene: TRBV5-4; d_gene: TRBD2; abundance: NA; j_gene: TRBJ2-1
CDR3aa: CASSQSGTNEKLFF; CDR3nt: TGCGCCAGCTCTCAATCGGGAACTAATGAAAAACTGTTTTTT; v_gene: TRBV5-1; d_gene: NA; abundance: few; j_gene: TRBJ1-4
CDR3aa: CASSGHRDRVRRADNQPQHF; CDR3nt: TGTGCCAGCAGTGGGCACCGGGACAGGGTTAGGAGGGCTGATAATCAGCCCCAGCATTTT; v_gene: TRBV6-1; d_gene: TRBD1; abundance: NA; j_gene: TRBJ1-5
CDR3aa: CASSDLPDRHEEAFF; CDR3nt: TGTGCCAGCAGTGATCTACCAGACAGGCATGAAGAAGCTTTCTTT; v_gene: TRBV6-4; d_gene: NA; abundance: NA; j_gene: TRBJ1-1
CDR3aa: CASGLVFSGSSGGYTF; CDR3nt: TGTGCTAGTGGTTTGGTATTTTCCGGGAGCTCGGGTGGCTACACCTTC; v_gene: TRBV12-5; d_gene: NA; abundance: once; j_gene: TRBJ1-2
CDR3aa: CASSRHSGGSYNEQFF; CDR3nt: TGTGCCAGCAGCCGTCATAGCGGGGGGTCCTACAATGAGCAGTTCTTC; v_gene: TRBV7-8; d_gene: TRBD2; abundance: NA; j_gene: TRBJ2-1
CDR3aa: CAWSETNKHNTQYF; CDR3nt: TGTGCCTGGAGTGAAACAAACAAGCATAATACGCAGTATTTT; v_gene: TRBV30; d_gene: NA; abundance: NA; j_gene: TRBJ2-3
CDR3aa: CASSPVGGPYNEQFF; CDR3nt: TGTGCCAGCTCACCCGTAGGGGGGCCCTACAATGAGCAGTTCTTC; v_gene: TRBV18; d_gene: NA; abundance: NA; j_gene: TRBJ2-1
CDR3aa: CSASHIDQPQHF; CDR3nt: TGCAGTGCTAGTCACATTGATCAGCCCCAGCATTTT; v_gene: TRBV20-1; d_gene: NA; abundance: NA; j_gene: TRBJ1-5
CDR3aa: CASSPGQAYGYTF; CDR3nt: TGCGCCAGCAGCCCGGGCCAGGCCTATGGCTACACCTTC; v_gene: TRBV5-1; d_gene: NA; abundance: NA; j_gene: TRBJ1-2
CDR3aa: CASSGTSGFYNEQFF; CDR3nt: TGTGCCAGCAGCGGGACTAGCGGGTTTTACAATGAGCAGTTCTTC; v_gene: TRBV2; d_gene: TRBD2; abundance: NA; j_gene: TRBJ2-1
CDR3aa: CAWSLIGGAGRSNSPLHF; CDR3nt: TGTGCCTGGAGTCTTATAGGGGGTGCAGGGAGGAGTAATTCACCCCTCCACTTT; v_gene: TRBV30; d_gene: NA; abundance: NA; j_gene: TRBJ1-6
CDR3aa: CASSPYTGNTGELFF; CDR3nt: TGTGCCAGCAGCCCGTACACAGGGAACACCGGGGAGCTGTTTTTT; v_gene: TRBV3-1/TRBV3-2; d_gene: NA; abundance: NA; j_gene: TRBJ2-2
CDR3aa: CASGMETGSLRRANVLTF; CDR3nt: TGTGCCAGCGGAATGGAGACCGGGTCCCTCAGAAGGGCCAACGTCCTGACTTTC; v_gene: TRBV27; d_gene: NA; abundance: NA; j_gene: TRBJ2-6
CDR3aa: CASSYSRGQNTGELFF; CDR3nt: TGTGCCAGCAGTTACTCGAGGGGACAAAACACCGGGGAGCTGTTTTTT; v_gene: TRBV6-6; d_gene: NA; abundance: NA; j_gene: TRBJ2-2
CDR3aa: CASSEYTVTKNIQYF; CDR3nt: TGTGCCAGCAGTGAATACACGGTAACCAAAAACATTCAGTACTTC; v_gene: TRBV25-1; d_gene: NA; abundance: NA; j_gene: TRBJ2-4
CDR3aa: CASSVSGGPGNTIYF; CDR3nt: TGTGCCAGCAGCGTGTCAGGGGGCCCTGGAAACACCATATATTTT; v_gene: TRBV9; d_gene: TRBD1; abundance: NA; j_gene: TRBJ1-3
CDR3aa: CASSLMWTGMYNEQFF; CDR3nt: TGTGCCAGCAGTTTAATGTGGACAGGGATGTACAATGAGCAGTTCTTC; v_gene: TRBV27; d_gene: TRBD1; abundance: NA; j_gene: TRBJ2-1
CDR3aa: CASSHGGTSNEKLFF; CDR3nt: TGTGCCAGCAGCCATGGAGGGACGTCCAATGAAAAACTGTTTTTT; v_gene: TRBV3-1/TRBV3-2; d_gene: NA; abundance: NA; j_gene: TRBJ1-4
CDR3aa: CASSSSRVRHQETQYF; CDR3nt: TGTGCCAGCAGCTCCAGTCGGGTCAGACATCAAGAGACCCAGTACTTC; v_gene: TRBV6-2/TRBV6-3; d_gene: NA; abundance: NA; j_gene: TRBJ2-5
CDR3aa: CASSLDGERGGLGETQYF; CDR3nt: TGTGCCAGCAGCTTAGATGGCGAGCGGGGGGGCCTGGGAGAGACCCAGTACTTC; v_gene: TRBV11-2; d_gene: TRBD2; abundance: once; j_gene: TRBJ2-5
CDR3aa: CASSLNYWETQYF; CDR3nt: TGTGCCAGCAGCTTAAACTACTGGGAGACCCAGTACTTC; v_gene: TRBV11-2; d_gene: NA; abundance: NA; j_gene: TRBJ2-5
CDR3aa: CASSLTVGFDTQYF; CDR3nt: TGTGCCAGCAGCTTGACGGTGGGATTCGATACGCAGTATTTT; v_gene: TRBV9; d_gene: NA; abundance: NA; j_gene: TRBJ2-3
CDR3aa: CASSQELGSGAETQYF; CDR3nt: TGTGCCAGCAGCCAAGAGTTGGGTAGCGGGGCGGAGACCCAGTACTTC; v_gene: TRBV4-2; d_gene: TRBD2; abundance: medium-sized; j_gene: TRBJ2-5
CDR3aa: CASKNGPNEKLFF; CDR3nt: TGCGCCAGCAAGAACGGTCCTAATGAAAAACTGTTTTTT; v_gene: TRBV4-1; d_gene: NA; abundance: NA; j_gene: TRBJ1-4
CDR3aa: CASSQAGETQYF; CDR3nt: TGTGCCAGCAGCCAAGCGGGGGAGACCCAGTACTTC; v_gene: TRBV3-1/TRBV3-2; d_gene: NA; abundance: NA; j_gene: TRBJ2-5
CDR3aa: CAISGTGGNYGYTF; CDR3nt: TGTGCCATCAGTGGGACAGGGGGAAACTATGGCTACACCTTC; v_gene: TRBV10-3; d_gene: TRBD1; abundance: NA; j_gene: TRBJ1-2
CDR3aa: CASSEDGGSSYEQYF; CDR3nt: TGTGCCAGCAGTGAAGATGGCGGGAGCTCCTACGAGCAGTACTTC; v_gene: TRBV6-1; d_gene: TRBD2; abundance: many; j_gene: TRBJ2-7
CDR3aa: CASSFGRNYEQYF; CDR3nt: TGTGCCAGCAGCTTCGGGAGGAACTACGAGCAGTACTTC; v_gene: TRBV7-8; d_gene: TRBD2; abundance: NA; j_gene: TRBJ2-7
CDR3aa: CASSYRGSEKLFF; CDR3nt: TGTGCCAGCAGTTACAGGGGATCTGAAAAACTGTTTTTT; v_gene: TRBV6-6; d_gene: NA; abundance: NA; j_gene: TRBJ1-4
CDR3aa: CASSATYRGRNEQYF; CDR3nt: TGTGCCAGCAGCGCCACGTACAGGGGAAGGAACGAGCAGTACTTC; v_gene: TRBV9; d_gene: TRBD1; abundance: few; j_gene: TRBJ2-7
CDR3aa: CATSDQGQGLAGGETQYF; CDR3nt: TGTGCCACCAGTGACCAGGGGCAGGGACTAGCGGGAGGCGAGACCCAGTACTTC; v_gene: TRBV24-1; d_gene: TRBD2; abundance: NA; j_gene: TRBJ2-5
CDR3aa: CAISRPARGNEQFF; CDR3nt: TGTGCCATCAGTAGGCCAGCCCGGGGGAATGAGCAGTTCTTC; v_gene: TRBV10-3; d_gene: NA; abundance: few; j_gene: TRBJ2-1
CDR3aa: CASSYTSGGTYNEQFF; CDR3nt: TGTGCCAGCAGTTACACTAGCGGGGGAACCTACAATGAGCAGTTCTTC; v_gene: TRBV6-5; d_gene: TRBD2; abundance: NA; j_gene: TRBJ2-1
CDR3aa: CASSTHLGGNSPLNTGELFF; CDR3nt: TGCGCCAGCAGCACCCACCTAGGGGGGAATTCTCCGTTGAACACCGGGGAGCTGTTTTTT; v_gene: TRBV5-1; d_gene: NA; abundance: NA; j_gene: TRBJ2-2
CDR3aa: CASTAGGNQPQHF; CDR3nt: TGTGCCAGTACGGCTGGGGGCAATCAGCCCCAGCATTTT; v_gene: TRBV19; d_gene: NA; abundance: NA; j_gene: TRBJ1-5
CDR3aa: CAWTLTGGPVYGYTF; CDR3nt: TGTGCCTGGACCTTAACGGGGGGCCCCGTCTATGGCTACACCTTC; v_gene: TRBV30; d_gene: NA; abundance: NA; j_gene: TRBJ1-2
CDR3aa: CASSLSSGAGDTQYF; CDR3nt: TGTGCCAGCAGCTTATCGAGCGGGGCGGGAGATACGCAGTATTTT; v_gene: TRBV7-3; d_gene: TRBD2; abundance: NA; j_gene: TRBJ2-3
CDR3aa: CASSPFLAGADTQYF; CDR3nt: TGTGCCAGCTCACCTTTTCTAGCGGGGGCCGATACGCAGTATTTT; v_gene: TRBV18; d_gene: TRBD2; abundance: NA; j_gene: TRBJ2-3
CDR3aa: CASSLLGTDTQYF; CDR3nt: TGTGCCAGTAGCCTCCTTGGCACAGATACGCAGTATTTT; v_gene: TRBV19; d_gene: NA; abundance: NA; j_gene: TRBJ2-3
CDR3aa: CASSQFTGGVNNEQYF; CDR3nt: TGTGCCAGCAGCCAGTTTACAGGGGGTGTAAATAACGAGCAGTACTTC; v_gene: TRBV4-2; d_gene: TRBD1; abundance: NA; j_gene: TRBJ2-7